The 32 T cell receptor beta chains below come from one sample, sequenced in a study of T-cell memory formation after mild COVID-19. TCRdb re-analysed the 5' RACE reads in MiXCR, keeping a single row per CDR3 protein. The sample includes 350,000 to 500,000 distinct CDR3 sequences, about 19% seen only once; the top ten take approximately 8.1%. The sample was PBMCs or a T cell subset sorted from them (not recorded which). The origin of the receptors is an adult woman who had mild COVID-19 (a few samples of this study predate the infection). Cell type and time point are not known.

The chain links TRBV4-3 to TRBJ1-6; D might be TRBD1 (5 bases). The CDR3 is made up of 15 amino acids. Germline values: CDR1 LGHNA, CDR2 YSLEER. V dropped 0 bases and J dropped 10 bases, with 13 bases sitting between them. CDR3 coding DNA: TGCGCCAGCAGCCAAGATATCCAGGGAAGCTCACCCCTCCACTTT. It encodes CASSQDIQGSSPLHF.

V usage is TRBV2 and J usage is TRBJ2-1, with TRBD2 matching 7 bases. V trimming: 2 bases; J trimming: 0 bases; junction bases outside the gene matches: 7. The CDR3 contains 17 residues. Germline values: CDR1 SNHLY, CDR2 FYNNEI. The CDR3 DNA reads TGTGCCAGCAGTGAAAGAGGGTCTAGCGGCTCCTACAATGAGCAGTTCTTC. This sequence encodes CASSERGSSGSYNEQFF.

The chain recombines TRBV20-1 with TRBJ2-3; D is perhaps TRBD2 (6 bases). Germline values: CDR1 DFQATT, CDR2 SNEGSKA (reference sequence). CDR3 size: 13 residues. V was shortened by 6 bases and J by 2 bases, with 12 bases between the two germline ends. DNA for the CDR3: TGCAGTGCGAGCGCGGGATTCACAGATACGCAGTATTTT. Translated: CSASAGFTDTQYF.

This clonotype occurred a few times. The junction and the germline gene differ at one end; a read error may be behind it. In nucleotides, the CDR3 is TGTGCCAGCAGCTTAGTTACCCGGGGGGGATATAGTTCACCCCTCCACTTT. Protein product: CASSLVTRGGYSSPLHF. J is TRBJ1-6 and V is TRBV11-2, with a tentative D call TRBD1 (5 bases). Germline V gene sequence: CDR1 SGHAT, CDR2 FQNNGV. CDR3 length: 17 amino acids.

V is TRBV7-3 and J is TRBJ2-2, with D perhaps assigned TRBD1 or TRBD2 (5 bases each). This CDR3 has 13 residues. V was trimmed by 8 bases and J by 4 bases, leaving 11 bases between them. Germline V gene lookup returns CDR1 SGHTA and CDR2 FQGTGA. CDR3 coding DNA: TGTGCCAGCTTAAGGGACGGCACCGGGGAGCTGTTTTTT. Amino acid sequence: CASLRDGTGELFF.

The rearrangement links TRBV5-1 to TRBJ2-7; possibly TRBD2 for D (5 bases). Trimming stripped 0 bases from V and 2 bases from J, with 12 bases between. The CDR3 loop spans 15 amino acids. The V gene's germline CDR1 is SGHRS and CDR2 YFSETQ. The CDR3 nucleotides read TGCGCCAGCAGCTTGGCCGCGGGCAGACCCTACGAGCAGTACTTC. This encodes CASSLAAGRPYEQYF.

This clonotype was observed a few times. V and J are TRBV12-3 or TRBV12-4 and TRBJ2-1; no definite D call. Trimming took off 7 bases at V and 5 bases at J, with 18 bases between the two ends. CDR3 length: 15 residues. The DNA of the CDR3 is TGTGCCAGCACCCTCCAGGCGGCGCTGAACAATGAGCAGTTCTTC. Amino acid sequence: CASTLQAALNNEQFF.

The CDR3 loop is CSASTGGTYEQYF. CDR3 bases: TGCAGTGCCTCAACCGGGGGAACCTACGAGCAGTACTTC. The chain combines TRBV20-1 with TRBJ2-7, with D possibly matching TRBD2 (6 bases). Trimming removed 6 bases from V and 2 bases from J, with 14 bases in between. The CDR3 is made up of 13 amino acids. Per the germline V gene, CDR1 is DFQATT and CDR2 is SNEGSKA (reference sequence).

J is TRBJ2-2 and V is TRBV23-1; no firm D call. TRBV23-1 is treated as an ORF (open reading frame) with a function not yet certain. Between the trimmed V and J ends, which lost 2 bases and 5 bases, there was a span of 18 bases. CDR3 length: 17 residues. The CDR3 protein is CASSQGASYRPTGELFF. The CDR3 DNA reads TGCGCCAGCAGTCAAGGCGCCAGCTACCGGCCGACCGGGGAGCTGTTTTTT.

The chain is built from TRBV3-1 and TRBJ2-3; D is unresolved. Trimming cost V 2 bases and J 0 bases, with 9 bases left between them. Germline V gene lookup returns CDR1 LGHDT and CDR2 YNNKEL (reference sequence). The CDR3 extends over 15 amino acids. CDR3: CASSQYGTSTDTQYF. CDR3 DNA: TGTGCCAGCAGCCAATACGGCACTAGCACAGATACGCAGTATTTT.

The V call is TRBV27, the J call TRBJ2-3; a weak D match, TRBD2 (6 bases). Between the trimmed V and J ends, which lost 6 bases and 0 bases, there was a span of 13 bases. The CDR3 is 15 amino acids. The V gene's germline CDR1 is MNHEY and CDR2 SMNVEV (reference sequence). Here the CDR3 DNA reads TGTGCCAGCAGATTGACTAGAGCTAGCACAGATACGCAGTATTTT. Its translation is CASRLTRASTDTQYF.

A few counts support this clonotype. J is TRBJ1-5 and V is TRBV20-1; D is possibly TRBD1 (5 bases). The V end lost 6 bases, the J end lost 3 bases, and 15 bases lay between the germline ends. Germline lookup yields CDR1 DFQATT and CDR2 SNEGSKA (reference sequence). The CDR3 loop spans 14 amino acids. The CDR3 region is CSARGVNFNQPQHF. CDR3 sequence (DNA): TGCAGTGCAAGGGGCGTGAACTTCAATCAGCCCCAGCATTTT.

This clonotype occurred a few times. The J gene is TRBJ1-5, the V gene TRBV6-1; D gene ambiguous. The CDR3 is 12 residues long. V was trimmed by 7 bases and J by 0 bases, leaving 4 bases between them. The germline CDR1 and CDR2 sequences are MNHNS and SASEGT. The CDR3 DNA reads TGTGCCAGCAAGAATAGCAATCAGCCCCAGCATTTT. Translated: CASKNSNQPQHF.

J is TRBJ2-7 and V is TRBV9; D is unclear. The V end was cut by 0 bases, the J end by 1 base, with 8 bases between. This CDR3 is built from 14 residues. CDR1 and CDR2 (germline): SGDLS, YYNGEE. CDR3: CASSVERASYEQYF. For the CDR3, the DNA is TGTGCCAGCAGCGTAGAAAGAGCTTCCTACGAGCAGTACTTC. The entire variable domain, with the rest obtained from reference TRBV9 and TRBJ2-7, is as follows: DSGVTQTPKHLITATGQRVTLRCSPRSGDLSVYWYQQSLDQGLQFLIQYYNGEERAKGNILERFSAQQFPDLHSELNLSSLELGDSALYFCASSVERASYEQYFGPGTRLTVT.

Only a few counts were recorded for this clonotype. The CDR3 spells CASSFPGNSPLHF. The CDR3 DNA reads as TGCGCCAGCAGCTTCCCGGGGAATTCACCCCTCCACTTT. V gene TRBV5-1 combines with J gene TRBJ1-6; D not resolved. The V end lost 2 bases, the J end lost 7 bases, and 7 bases lay between the germline ends. Germline V CDR1 and CDR2: SGHRS, YFSETQ. CDR3 size: 13 residues.

This clonotype has ten or more counts. V and J are TRBV4-3 and TRBJ2-3, with unresolved D. Germline lookup yields CDR1 LGHNA and CDR2 YSLEER. V gave up 0 bases and J gave up 2 bases, with 6 bases separating them. The CDR3 has 14 residues. DNA of the CDR3: TGCGCCAGCAGCCAAGATGCGGTCACAGATACGCAGTATTTT. Its translation is CASSQDAVTDTQYF.

The sample holds a few counts of this clonotype. In nucleotides, the CDR3 is TGTGCCAGCAGTACCCCGGCGACAGATACGCAGTATTTT. Translated: CASSTPATDTQYF. The chain links TRBV6-2 or TRBV6-3 to TRBJ2-3; D unclear. Trimming left V 5 bases short and J 3 bases short, with 9 bases between. This CDR3 contains 13 residues. Germline V gene sequence: CDR1 MNHEY, CDR2 SVGEGT.

The sample holds a few counts of this clonotype. The chain couples TRBV7-2 to TRBJ2-4; D gene ambiguous. The CDR3 has 12 residues. Germline V gives CDR1 SGHTA, CDR2 FQGNSA. Trimming took 2 bases from V and 8 from J, leaving 7 bases between them. CDR3 DNA: TGTGCCAGCAGCTTATCGACGGACATTCAGTACTTC. This gives the protein CASSLSTDIQYF.

This clonotype was recorded a few times. This chain joins TRBV5-1 and TRBJ2-5, with 10 bases matching TRBD2. CDR1 is SGHRS, CDR2 YFSETQ, per germline. V shed 3 bases, J shed 2 bases, and the junction held 7 bases outside the gene matches. The CDR3 loop spans 16 amino acids. The CDR3 sequence: CASSWRTSGRQETQYF. For the CDR3, the DNA is TGCGCCAGCAGCTGGAGGACTAGCGGACGGCAAGAGACCCAGTACTTC.

The rearrangement joins TRBV21-1 to TRBJ2-7. TRBV21-1 is classified as a pseudogene. The length of the CDR3 is 15 residues. CDR3 amino acids: CASSKGSGSSYEQYF. Here the CDR3 DNA reads TGTGCCAGCAGCAAAGGCTCAGGGAGCTCCTACGAGCAGTACTTC.

This clonotype has a count of ten or more. An end of the junction does not agree with germline; a read error may underlie this. The rearrangement links TRBV18 to TRBJ1-1; D not certain. This CDR3 has 13 residues. Germline V CDR1 and CDR2: KGHSH, LQKENI. Here the CDR3 reads CASSPGVNTEAFF. CDR3 in DNA: TGCGCCAGCAGCCCTGGGGTTAACACTGAAGCTTTCTTT.

V is TRBV2 and J is TRBJ1-6; D remains unclear. The CDR3 runs 13 residues. Trimming removed 0 bases from V and 15 bases from J, with 12 bases in between. Germline assignment: CDR1 SNHLY and CDR2 FYNNEI. This CDR3 reads CASSEAQASLLHF. CDR3 sequence (DNA): TGTGCCAGCAGTGAAGCGCAGGCTTCTCTCCTCCACTTT.

This clonotype was counted a few times. The V and J genes are TRBV12-3 or TRBV12-4 and TRBJ1-1; D remains ambiguous. This CDR3 comprises 14 residues. V lost 5 bases to trimming and J lost 1 base, with 11 bases between them. The DNA of the CDR3 is TGTGCCAGCAGTCCCGATTGGGGGAACACTGAAGCTTTCTTT. Protein product: CASSPDWGNTEAFF.

This clonotype was seen a few times. The V call is TRBV2, the J call TRBJ2-1; maybe TRBD2 (6 bases). The V gene lost 3 bases and the J gene lost 6 bases, with 21 bases spanning the gap. The CDR3 length is 17 residues. Germline values: CDR1 SNHLY, CDR2 FYNNEI. CDR3 nucleotides: TGTGCCAGCAGTGATGGTCACCAGACGGGACTCACCAATGAGCAGTTCTTC. Its protein is CASSDGHQTGLTNEQFF.

This chain links TRBV4-1 with TRBJ2-7; no clear D. The CDR3 extends over 15 amino acids. Trimming removed 0 bases from V and 1 base from J, with 10 bases in between. Germline V CDR1 and CDR2: MGHRA, YSYEKL. As DNA, the CDR3 is TGCGCCAGCAGCCAAGAGTGGTCCGGTTCCTACGAGCAGTACTTC. Its protein product is CASSQEWSGSYEQYF.

The V call is TRBV18, the J call TRBJ2-5, with 7 nucleotides matching TRBD1. The length of the CDR3 is 15 residues. The germline V gene encodes CDR1 KGHSH and CDR2 LQKENI. V trimming: 6 bases; J trimming: 1 base; junction bases outside the gene matches: 8. CDR3 nucleotide sequence: TGTGCCAGCTCCCAAGACAGGGAACCCCAAGAGACCCAGTACTTC. This encodes CASSQDREPQETQYF.

The gene calls are TRBV30 and TRBJ2-7, with no clear D. The CDR3 is made up of 13 amino acids. Between the trimmed V and J ends, which lost 2 bases and 2 bases, there was a span of 10 bases. Per germline, CDR1 GTSNPN and CDR2 SVGIG (reference sequence). DNA for the CDR3: TGTGCCTGGAGTTGGGTCTTCACCTACGAGCAGTACTTC. Amino acid sequence: CAWSWVFTYEQYF.

Written as DNA, the CDR3 is TGTGCCAGCAGCGTAGGGGGGGTGAATTCACCCCTCCACTTT. Protein product: CASSVGGVNSPLHF. The rearrangement links TRBV9 to TRBJ1-6; perhaps TRBD1 as D (5 bases). Trimming stripped 0 bases from V and 7 bases from J, with 8 bases between. The CDR3 contains 14 residues. Germline V gene sequence: CDR1 SGDLS, CDR2 YYNGEE.

The table lists this clonotype with a few counts. The chain couples TRBV10-3 to TRBJ2-7; tentative D call: TRBD1 (6 bases). CDR1 and CDR2 from the germline V gene are ENHRY and SYGVKD. The CDR3 sequence is 16 residues long. V was trimmed by 0 bases and J by 3 bases, leaving 15 bases between them. DNA of the CDR3: TGTGCCATCAGTGAGTCGGGGGACACAAAAGTCTACGAGCAGTACTTC. As protein: CAISESGDTKVYEQYF.

This clonotype was recorded a few times. The chain joins TRBV20-1 to TRBJ2-5, with D unresolved. The CDR3 is 10 residues long. CDR1 and CDR2 from the germline V gene are DFQATT and SNEGSKA (reference sequence). Between the trimmed V and J ends, which lost 6 bases and 3 bases, there was a span of 5 bases. In DNA, the CDR3 is TGCAGTGCGTACGAAGAGACCCAGTACTTC. This gives the protein CSAYEETQYF.

The chain uses TRBV5-6 and TRBJ1-1, with 9 nucleotides matching TRBD1. The germline V gene has CDR1 SGHDT and CDR2 YYEEEE. Losses at the gene ends were 2 bases for V and 10 bases for J; bases not matched to a gene: 9. The CDR3 contains 14 residues. CDR3 sequence reads: CASSFTRDRVGAFF. The CDR3 nucleotides are TGTGCCAGCAGCTTTACCCGGGACAGGGTTGGAGCTTTCTTT.

This clonotype turned up a few times. V and J are TRBV7-6 and TRBJ1-1; 8 bases match TRBD1. Germline CDR1 and CDR2: SGHVS and FNYEAQ. V shed 0 bases and J 5 bases; nucleotides not matched to a gene: 5. The CDR3 sequence is 15 residues long. This chain's CDR3 is CASSLAGQGWTEAFF. The CDR3 bases are TGTGCCAGCAGCTTAGCAGGACAGGGATGGACTGAAGCTTTCTTT. The full variable domain, completed using reference TRBV7-6 and TRBJ1-1, is GAGVSQSPRYKVTKRGQDVALRCDPISGHVSLYWYRQALGQGPEFLTYFNYEAQQDKSGLPNDRFSAERPEGSISTLTIQRTEQRDSAMYRCASSLAGQGWTEAFFGQGTRLTVV.